Each of the 6 T cell receptor beta chains below was sequenced from the same sample in a study of blood T cells in healthy people across ages. A second PCR of 7 to 11 cycles used a sample-barcoded 5' primer and a J-beta primer mix. TCRdb itself ran the 5' RACE reads through MiXCR, one entry per CDR3 protein. This sample has 1,500,000 or so distinct CDR3 sequences, with approximately 43% found just once. The sequencing input was blood. The receptors shown here come from a young woman in good health.

A remark on this clonotype: This sequence may be a read error, since a much larger clone differs from it by one base. This rearrangement joins TRBV4-2 to TRBJ2-7; D gene ambiguous. The CDR3 is 14 amino acids. CDR1 is LGHNA, CDR2 YNFKEQ, per germline. Trimming removed 1 base at V and 10 bases at J, with 17 bases between. The CDR3 region has the DNA TGTGCCAGCAGCCAAGGGGATTATGAAAACACTCAGTACTTC. It specifies CASSQGDYENTQYF.

The chain joins TRBV6-1 to TRBJ1-1, with 7 bases that match TRBD1. The CDR3 covers 15 residues. V dropped 3 bases and J dropped 6; count of bases not matched to a gene: 10. Looked up from germline, CDR1 is MNHNS and CDR2 is SASEGT. This chain's CDR3 is CASSEGFQGGAEAFF. In DNA, the CDR3 is TGTGCCAGCAGTGAGGGTTTCCAGGGGGGCGCTGAAGCTTTCTTT.

Only one count was recorded for this clonotype. This chain connects TRBV27 to TRBJ2-7, with D perhaps TRBD1 (8 bases). Looked up from germline, CDR1 is MNHEY and CDR2 is SMNVEV (reference sequence). Deletions cut 6 bases from V and 4 bases from J, with 16 bases between. The CDR3 spans 14 residues. CDR3: CASSVQGGPYEQYF. The CDR3 DNA reads as TGTGCCAGCAGCGTACAGGGGGGGCCTTACGAGCAGTACTTC.

This sequence joins TRBV29-1 and TRBJ2-7; D is perhaps TRBD1 (5 bases). V was trimmed by 5 bases and J by 2 bases, leaving 10 bases between them. The CDR3 extends over 12 amino acids. In germline, CDR1 is SQVTM, CDR2 ANQGSEA. CDR3 loop: CSVLDSAYEQYF. The CDR3 region has the DNA TGCAGCGTTCTCGACAGTGCCTACGAGCAGTACTTC.

J is TRBJ2-2 and V is TRBV11-2; D gene uncertain. Trimming stripped 5 bases from V and 10 bases from J, with 11 bases between. CDR1 is SGHAT, CDR2 FQNNGV, per germline. This CDR3 region has 12 residues. CDR3 region: CASSPSFEELFF. CDR3 coding DNA: TGTGCCAGCAGCCCCAGCTTCGAGGAGCTGTTTTTT.

The chain is built from TRBV7-2 and TRBJ1-5; D is unclear. The CDR3 runs to 15 residues. With 0 bases removed from V and 2 bases from J, the gap between germline ends came to 8 bases. CDR1 is SGHTA and CDR2 is FQGNSA in the germline V gene. The CDR3 sequence: CASSLALGGNQPQHF. The CDR3, as DNA: TGTGCCAGCAGCTTAGCGCTAGGTGGCAATCAGCCCCAGCATTTT.